This T cell receptor beta chain was obtained from a study of T cell repertoires in cytomegalovirus infection. Across the study: Signatures in public TCR beta sequences pointed to both CMV infection and matching HLA type.

Study-level points and caveats: CMV carriers having the relevant HLA were flagged by cumulative public TCR beta family frequency.

TCRdb reanalysed the reads using MiXCR and keeps one entry per CDR3 protein. The repertoire includes around 310,000 distinct CDR3 sequences, 17% of them detected once, and 12% sits in the top ten. This clonotype has more than one count but fewer than ten. Its target is not known. Sequenced: PBMCs. The sequence derives from a human donor in good health (CMV status not recorded). Some clones in this sample may be carry-over from other donors' samples.

CDR3 region: CARGHPRTGQNYNEQFF. DNA of the CDR3: TGTGCCAGGGGGCATCCTCGGACAGGTCAAAACTACAATGAGCAGTTCTTC. The V call is TRBV11-2, the J call TRBJ2-1; 7 nucleotides match TRBD1. Germline CDR1 reads SGHAT; CDR2 reads FQNNGV. The CDR3 contains 17 residues. V was clipped by 9 bases and J by 3 bases; unmatched bases: 17.